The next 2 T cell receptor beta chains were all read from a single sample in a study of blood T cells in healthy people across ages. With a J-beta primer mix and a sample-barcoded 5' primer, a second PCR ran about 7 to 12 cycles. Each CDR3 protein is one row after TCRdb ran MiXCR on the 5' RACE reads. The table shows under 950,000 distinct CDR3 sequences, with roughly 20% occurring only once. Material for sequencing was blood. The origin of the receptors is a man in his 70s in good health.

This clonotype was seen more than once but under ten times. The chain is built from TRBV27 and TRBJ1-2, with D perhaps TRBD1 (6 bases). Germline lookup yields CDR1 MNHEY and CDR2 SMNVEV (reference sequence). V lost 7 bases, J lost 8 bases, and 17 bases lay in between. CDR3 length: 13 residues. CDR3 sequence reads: CASTQWGARGYTF. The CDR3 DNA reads TGTGCCAGCACCCAATGGGGGGCTCGGGGCTACACCTTC.

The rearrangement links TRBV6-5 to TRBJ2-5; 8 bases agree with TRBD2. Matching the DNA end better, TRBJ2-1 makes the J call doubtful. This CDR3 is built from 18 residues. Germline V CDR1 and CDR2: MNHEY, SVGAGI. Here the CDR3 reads CASSYSARGGSGLSEQFF. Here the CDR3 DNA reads TGTGCCAGCAGTTACTCGGCCCGGGGGGGTAGCGGTCTTAGTGAGCAGTTCTTC.